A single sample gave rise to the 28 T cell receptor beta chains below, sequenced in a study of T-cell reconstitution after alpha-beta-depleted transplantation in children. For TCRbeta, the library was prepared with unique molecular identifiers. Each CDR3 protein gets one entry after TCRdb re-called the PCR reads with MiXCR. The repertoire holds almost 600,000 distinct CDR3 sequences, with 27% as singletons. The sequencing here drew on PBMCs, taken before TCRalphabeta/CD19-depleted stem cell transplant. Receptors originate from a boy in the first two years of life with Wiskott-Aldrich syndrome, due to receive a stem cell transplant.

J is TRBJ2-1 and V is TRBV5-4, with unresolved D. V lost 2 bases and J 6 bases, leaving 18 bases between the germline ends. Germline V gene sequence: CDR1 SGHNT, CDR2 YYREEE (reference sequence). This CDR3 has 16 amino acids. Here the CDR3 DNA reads TGTGCCAGCAGCTTAGGTTCCTTAGGGCCCGTCAATGAGCAGTTCTTC. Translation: CASSLGSLGPVNEQFF.

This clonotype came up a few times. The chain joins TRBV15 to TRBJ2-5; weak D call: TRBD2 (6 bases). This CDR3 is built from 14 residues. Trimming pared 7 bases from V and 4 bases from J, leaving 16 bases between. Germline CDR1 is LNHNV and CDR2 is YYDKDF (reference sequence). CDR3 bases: TGTGCCACCACCATACGGCGGGGCGGAGAGACCCAGTACTTC. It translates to CATTIRRGGETQYF. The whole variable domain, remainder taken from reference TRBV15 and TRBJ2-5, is DAMVIQNPRYQVTQFGKPVTLSCSQTLNHNVMYWYQQKSSQAPKLLFHYYDKDFNNEADTPDNFQSRRPNTSFCFLDIRSPGLGDTAMYLCATTIRRGGETQYFGPGTRLLVL.

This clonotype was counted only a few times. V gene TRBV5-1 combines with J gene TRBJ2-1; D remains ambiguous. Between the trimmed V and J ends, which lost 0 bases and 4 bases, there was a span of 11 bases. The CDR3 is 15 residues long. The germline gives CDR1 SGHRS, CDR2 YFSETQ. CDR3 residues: CASSLATLNYNEQFF. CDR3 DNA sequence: TGCGCCAGCAGCTTGGCGACACTCAATTACAATGAGCAGTTCTTC.

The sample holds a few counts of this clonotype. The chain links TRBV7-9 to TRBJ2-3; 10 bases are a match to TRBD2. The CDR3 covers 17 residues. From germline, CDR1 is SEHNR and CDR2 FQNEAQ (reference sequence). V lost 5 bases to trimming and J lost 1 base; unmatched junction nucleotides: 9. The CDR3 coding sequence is TGTGCCAGCAGCGTGCAGCTAGCGGGAGCGGGCACAGATACGCAGTATTTT. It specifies CASSVQLAGAGTDTQYF.

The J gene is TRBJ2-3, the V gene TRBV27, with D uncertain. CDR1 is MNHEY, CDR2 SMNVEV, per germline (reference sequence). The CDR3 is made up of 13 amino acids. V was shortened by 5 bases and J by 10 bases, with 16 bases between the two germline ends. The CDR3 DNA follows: TGTGCCAGCAGTCCCCACCTGTCGGGTTCGCAGTATTTT. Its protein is CASSPHLSGSQYF.

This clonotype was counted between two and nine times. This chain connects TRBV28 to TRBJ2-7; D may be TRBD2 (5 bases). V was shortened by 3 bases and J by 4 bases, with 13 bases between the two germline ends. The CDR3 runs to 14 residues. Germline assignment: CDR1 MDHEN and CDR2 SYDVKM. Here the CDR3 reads CASSFTSLNYEQYF. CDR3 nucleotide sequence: TGTGCCAGCAGTTTTACTAGTCTTAATTACGAGCAGTACTTC.

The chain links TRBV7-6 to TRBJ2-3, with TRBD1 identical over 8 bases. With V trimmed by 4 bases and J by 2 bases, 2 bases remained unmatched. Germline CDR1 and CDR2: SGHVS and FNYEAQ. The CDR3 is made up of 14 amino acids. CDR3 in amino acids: CASSSGQVTDTQYF. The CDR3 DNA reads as TGTGCCAGCAGCTCGGGACAGGTCACAGATACGCAGTATTTT. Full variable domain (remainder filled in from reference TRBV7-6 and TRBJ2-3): GAGVSQSPRYKVTKRGQDVALRCDPISGHVSLYWYRQALGQGPEFLTYFNYEAQQDKSGLPNDRFSAERPEGSISTLTIQRTEQRDSAMYRCASSSGQVTDTQYFGPGTRLTVL.

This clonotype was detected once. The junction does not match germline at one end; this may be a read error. This chain's CDR3 is CASGLGGLGSEHFF. The CDR3 coding sequence is TGTGCCAGCGGATTGGGGGGACTCGGGAGTGAGCACTTCTTC. The rearrangement links TRBV28 to TRBJ2-1; tentative D call: TRBD2 (6 bases). Germline V gene data show CDR1 as MDHEN and CDR2 as SYDVKM. This CDR3 is 14 amino acids long.

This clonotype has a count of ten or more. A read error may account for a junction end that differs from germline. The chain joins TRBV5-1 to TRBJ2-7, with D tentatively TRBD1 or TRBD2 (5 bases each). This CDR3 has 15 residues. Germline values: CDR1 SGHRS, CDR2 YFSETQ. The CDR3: CASSLARDRSYEQYF. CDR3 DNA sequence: TGTGCCAGCAGCTTAGCCCGGGACCGTTCCTACGAGCAGTACTTC.

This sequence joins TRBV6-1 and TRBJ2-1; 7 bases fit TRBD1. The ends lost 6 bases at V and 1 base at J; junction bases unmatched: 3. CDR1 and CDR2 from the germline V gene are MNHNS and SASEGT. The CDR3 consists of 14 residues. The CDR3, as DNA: TGTGCCAGCAGACTACAGGGGTCCTACAATGAGCAGTTCTTC. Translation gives CASRLQGSYNEQFF.

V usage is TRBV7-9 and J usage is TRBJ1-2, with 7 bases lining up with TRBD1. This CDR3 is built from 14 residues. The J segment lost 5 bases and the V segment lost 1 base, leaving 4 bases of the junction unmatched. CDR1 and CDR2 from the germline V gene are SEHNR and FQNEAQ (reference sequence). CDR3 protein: CASSLETGNYGYTF. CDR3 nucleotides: TGTGCCAGCAGCTTAGAGACAGGGAATTATGGCTACACCTTC.

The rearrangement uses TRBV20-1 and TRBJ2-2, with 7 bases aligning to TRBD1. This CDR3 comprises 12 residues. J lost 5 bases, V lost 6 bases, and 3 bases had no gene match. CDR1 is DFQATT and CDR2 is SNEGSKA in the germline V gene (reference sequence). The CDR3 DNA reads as TGCAGTGCGAACAGGGGAACCGGGGAGCTGTTTTTT. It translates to CSANRGTGELFF.

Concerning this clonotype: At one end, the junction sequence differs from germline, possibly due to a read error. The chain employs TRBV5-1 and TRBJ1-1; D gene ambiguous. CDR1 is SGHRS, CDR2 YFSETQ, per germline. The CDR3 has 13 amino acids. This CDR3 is CASSLEVGRIGIF. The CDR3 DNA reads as TGCGCCAGCAGCTTGGAGGTCGGGAGGATCGGGATCTTT.

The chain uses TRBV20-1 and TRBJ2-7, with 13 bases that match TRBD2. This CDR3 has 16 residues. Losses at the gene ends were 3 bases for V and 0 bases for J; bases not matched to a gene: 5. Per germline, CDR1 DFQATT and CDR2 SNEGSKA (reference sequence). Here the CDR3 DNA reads TGCAGTGCTAGCGGACTAGCGGGAGATAACTCCTACGAGCAGTACTTC. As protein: CSASGLAGDNSYEQYF.

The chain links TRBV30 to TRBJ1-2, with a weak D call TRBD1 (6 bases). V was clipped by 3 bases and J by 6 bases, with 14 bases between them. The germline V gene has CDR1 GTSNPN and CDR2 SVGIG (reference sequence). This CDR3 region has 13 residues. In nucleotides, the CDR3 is TGTGCCTGGAGCTGGACAGTGAGGGATGGCTACACCTTC. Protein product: CAWSWTVRDGYTF.

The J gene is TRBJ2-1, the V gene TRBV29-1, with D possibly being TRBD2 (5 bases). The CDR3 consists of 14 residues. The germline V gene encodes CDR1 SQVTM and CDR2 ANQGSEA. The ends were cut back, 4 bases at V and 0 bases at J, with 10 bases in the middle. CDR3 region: CSVGPGDSYNEQFF. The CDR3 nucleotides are TGCAGCGTTGGTCCCGGGGACTCCTACAATGAGCAGTTCTTC.

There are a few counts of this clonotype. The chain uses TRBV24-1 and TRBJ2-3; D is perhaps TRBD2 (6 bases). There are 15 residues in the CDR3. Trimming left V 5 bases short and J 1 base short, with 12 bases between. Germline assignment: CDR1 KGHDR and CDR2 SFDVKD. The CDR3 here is CATSADGSGTDTQYF. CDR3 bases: TGTGCCACCAGTGCCGACGGGAGCGGCACAGATACGCAGTATTTT.

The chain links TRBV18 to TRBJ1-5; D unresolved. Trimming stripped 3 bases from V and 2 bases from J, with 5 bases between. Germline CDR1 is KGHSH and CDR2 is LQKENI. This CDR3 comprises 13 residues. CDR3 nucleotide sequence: TGTGCCAGCTCACCCGGGCGCAATCAGCCCCAGCATTTT. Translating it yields CASSPGRNQPQHF.

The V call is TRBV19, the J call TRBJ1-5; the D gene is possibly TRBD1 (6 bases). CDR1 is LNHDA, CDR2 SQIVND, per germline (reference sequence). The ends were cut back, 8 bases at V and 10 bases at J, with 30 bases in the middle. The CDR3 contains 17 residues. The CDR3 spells CASVPGAAGEGRCPQHF. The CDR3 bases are TGTGCCAGTGTCCCAGGGGCGGCAGGGGAAGGCCGATGCCCCCAGCATTTT.

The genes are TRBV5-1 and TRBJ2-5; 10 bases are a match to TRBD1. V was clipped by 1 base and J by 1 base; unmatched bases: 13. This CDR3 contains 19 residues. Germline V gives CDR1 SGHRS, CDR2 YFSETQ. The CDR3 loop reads CASSLTWGTGALTQETQYF. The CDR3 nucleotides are TGCGCCAGCAGCTTGACTTGGGGGACAGGGGCCCTAACCCAAGAGACCCAGTACTTC.

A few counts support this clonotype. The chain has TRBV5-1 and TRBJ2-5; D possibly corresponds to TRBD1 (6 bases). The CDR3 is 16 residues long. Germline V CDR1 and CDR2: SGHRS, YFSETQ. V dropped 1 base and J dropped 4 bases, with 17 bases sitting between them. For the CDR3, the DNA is TGCGCCAGCAGCTTGATTCCGGGTGGCAGGGGAGAGACCCAGTACTTC. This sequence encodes CASSLIPGGRGETQYF.

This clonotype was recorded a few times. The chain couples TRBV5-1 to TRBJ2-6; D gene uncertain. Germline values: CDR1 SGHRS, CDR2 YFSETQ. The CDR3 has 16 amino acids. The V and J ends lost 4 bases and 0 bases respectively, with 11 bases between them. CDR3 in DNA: TGCGCCAGCAGCCCCGACCCCATCTCTGGGGCCAACGTCCTGACTTTC. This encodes CASSPDPISGANVLTF.

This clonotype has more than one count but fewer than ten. CDR3 coding DNA: TGCAGTGCTATAACTAGCCGGAGCCTGGCCGTCCCTGGGACCCAGTACTTC. Translation: CSAITSRSLAVPGTQYF. The chain links TRBV20-1 to TRBJ2-5; D possibly corresponds to TRBD2 (6 bases). CDR1 is DFQATT and CDR2 is SNEGSKA in the germline V gene (reference sequence). The CDR3 spans 17 residues. Trimming removed 4 bases at V and 7 bases at J, with 28 bases between.

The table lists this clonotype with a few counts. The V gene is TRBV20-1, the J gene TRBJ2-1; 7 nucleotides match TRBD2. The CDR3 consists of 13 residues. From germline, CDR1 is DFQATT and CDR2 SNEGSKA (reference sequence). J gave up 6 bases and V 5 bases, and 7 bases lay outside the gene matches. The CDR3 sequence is CSAPLAEINEQFF. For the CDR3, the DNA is TGCAGTGCTCCCCTAGCGGAGATCAATGAGCAGTTCTTC.

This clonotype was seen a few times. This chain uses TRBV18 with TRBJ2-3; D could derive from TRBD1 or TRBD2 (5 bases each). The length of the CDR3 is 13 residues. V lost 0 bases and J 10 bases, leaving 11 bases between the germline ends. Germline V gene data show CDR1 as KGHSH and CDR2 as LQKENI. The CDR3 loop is CASSPPGQGAQYF. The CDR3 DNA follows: TGTGCCAGCTCACCACCCGGGCAGGGAGCGCAGTATTTT.

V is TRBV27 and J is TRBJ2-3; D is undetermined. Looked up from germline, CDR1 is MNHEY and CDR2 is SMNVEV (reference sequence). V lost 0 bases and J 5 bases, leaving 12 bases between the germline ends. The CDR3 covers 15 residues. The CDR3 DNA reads TGTGCCAGCAGTTTATCGTCGAGGCCAGTAGATACGCAGTATTTT. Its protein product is CASSLSSRPVDTQYF.

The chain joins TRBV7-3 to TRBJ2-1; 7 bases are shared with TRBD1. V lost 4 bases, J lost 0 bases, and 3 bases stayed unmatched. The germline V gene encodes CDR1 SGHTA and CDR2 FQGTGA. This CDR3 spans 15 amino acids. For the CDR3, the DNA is TGTGCCAGCAGCTGGCGACAGGGCTCCTACAATGAGCAGTTCTTC. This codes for CASSWRQGSYNEQFF.

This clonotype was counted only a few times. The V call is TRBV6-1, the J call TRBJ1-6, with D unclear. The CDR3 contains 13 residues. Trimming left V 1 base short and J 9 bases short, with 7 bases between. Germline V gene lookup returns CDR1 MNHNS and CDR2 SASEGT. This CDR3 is CASSEERSSPLHF. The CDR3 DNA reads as TGTGCCAGCAGTGAAGAGCGGAGTTCACCCCTCCACTTT.